Listed here are 24 T cell receptor beta chains from one sample, sequenced in a study of cytomegalovirus exposure and HLA in healthy donors. Primers for the PCR totalled 60 Vbeta and 13 Jbeta. The protocol was immunoSEQ multiplex PCR, while the TCRdb copy is restricted to in-frame clones and leaves out a portion. Here the sample spans 80,000 to 100,000 clones, 70% to 75% being singletons. The sample consisted of PBMCs. These receptor sequences come from a woman aged 18-29 years in good health and CMV-seropositive.

The rearrangement uses TRBV6-4 and TRBJ2-1; 8 bases agree with TRBD2. Per the germline V gene, CDR1 is MRHNA and CDR2 is SNTAGT. The CDR3 is made up of 15 amino acids. The V and J ends lost 2 bases and 8 bases, in that order; junction bases with no gene match: 8. The DNA for the CDR3 is TGTGCCAGCAGTGACCGGCGGGGGGCTTTACATGAGCAGTTCTTC. Residues: CASSDRRGALHEQFF.

This chain links TRBV7-6 with TRBJ1-3; maybe TRBD1 (6 bases). V shed 2 bases and J shed 2 bases, with 10 bases lying between them. Germline V gene lookup returns CDR1 SGHVS and CDR2 FNYEAQ. The CDR3 consists of 15 residues. The CDR3, as DNA: TGTGCCAGCAGCTTACCCCCAGGGGCTGGAAACACCATATATTTT. This gives the protein CASSLPPGAGNTIYF.

The rearrangement uses TRBV7-9 and TRBJ1-1, with 8 bases fitting TRBD1. Germline V gene lookup returns CDR1 SEHNR and CDR2 FQNEAQ (reference sequence). The CDR3 loop spans 15 amino acids. Unmatched junction bases numbered 7, after V lost 6 bases and J lost 1 base. The CDR3 sequence: CASSHRQGPNTEAFF. Written as DNA, the CDR3 is TGTGCCAGCAGTCACAGACAGGGGCCGAACACTGAAGCTTTCTTT.

The rearrangement uses TRBV28 and TRBJ2-3; 10 nucleotides line up with TRBD2. The V segment lost 8 bases and the J segment 3 bases; nucleotides outside the gene matches: 11. CDR3 length equals 16 residues. The germline V gene has CDR1 MDHEN and CDR2 SYDVKM. The CDR3 sequence is CASGAPGLAQTDTQYF. The DNA for the CDR3 is TGTGCCAGCGGTGCACCGGGACTAGCGCAAACAGATACGCAGTATTTT.

V and J are TRBV28 and TRBJ2-1; 8 nucleotides align to TRBD1. The CDR3 is 18 amino acids. With V trimmed by 5 bases and J by 1 base, 13 bases remained unmatched. CDR1 is MDHEN and CDR2 is SYDVKM in the germline V gene. The CDR3 sequence: CASSTARQGRLSYNEQFF. The CDR3 DNA reads as TGTGCCAGCAGTACCGCTCGACAGGGGAGACTTTCCTACAATGAGCAGTTCTTC.

The genes are TRBV10-1 and TRBJ1-1, with 9 nucleotides matching TRBD1. The CDR3 spans 16 residues. Germline V gene sequence: CDR1 WNHNN, CDR2 SYGVQD (reference sequence). V shed 1 base, J shed 4 bases, and the junction held 7 bases outside the gene matches. DNA of the CDR3: TGCGCCAGCAGTGAGTGTAGGGGACAGGGTTCCACTGAAGCTTTCTTT. Translating gives CASSECRGQGSTEAFF.

V is TRBV2 and J is TRBJ1-1; the D is unclear. V gave up 5 bases and J gave up 4 bases, with 8 bases separating them. The CDR3 is made up of 12 amino acids. The germline V gene has CDR1 SNHLY and CDR2 FYNNEI. The CDR3 DNA follows: TGTGCCAGCAGTCGGAGGGTCACTGAAGCTTTCTTT. Encoded protein: CASSRRVTEAFF.

The V and J genes are TRBV10-3 and TRBJ2-3; 11 bases match TRBD2. CDR3 length equals 13 residues. Germline loops: CDR1 ENHRY, CDR2 SYGVKD. J was trimmed by 5 bases and V by 7 bases; bases with no gene match: 2. DNA of the CDR3: TGTGCCATCATGACTAGCGGGGAAGATACGCAGTATTTT. Its translation is CAIMTSGEDTQYF.

This chain links TRBV7-2 with TRBJ2-5; 9 bases map to TRBD2. The CDR3 is 15 amino acids. Germline CDR1 SGHTA, CDR2 FQGNSA. Trimming at V came to 2 bases and at J to 1 base, leaving 2 bases not matched to a gene. CDR3 region: CASSLLAGFQETQYF. CDR3 nucleotides: TGTGCCAGCAGCTTACTAGCGGGGTTCCAAGAGACCCAGTACTTC.

The chain joins TRBV7-2 to TRBJ2-1, with 9 bases that match TRBD1. Germline V gives CDR1 SGHTA, CDR2 FQGNSA. The CDR3 runs to 11 residues. J lost 15 bases, V lost 6 bases, and 6 bases had no gene match. CDR3 in DNA: TGTGCCAGCAGGCGGGACAGGGCGTTGTTCTTC. Translating gives CASRRDRALFF.

This clone showed up just a few times. The rearrangement uses TRBV9 and TRBJ2-1; no firm D call. V lost 1 base and J lost 2, with 10 bases in between. Germline V gene sequence: CDR1 SGDLS, CDR2 YYNGEE. The CDR3 contains 15 residues. The chain's CDR3 is CASSVSDEAYNEQFF. In nucleotides, the CDR3 is TGTGCCAGCAGCGTATCCGACGAGGCCTACAATGAGCAGTTCTTC.

V gene TRBV7-2 combines with J gene TRBJ2-7, with a tentative D call TRBD2 (5 bases). This CDR3 comprises 13 residues. Germline values: CDR1 SGHTA, CDR2 FQGNSA. Between the trimmed V and J ends, which lost 6 bases and 2 bases, there was a span of 11 bases. The CDR3 DNA follows: TGTGCCAGCAGGGTTGGACTCCCCTACGAGCAGTACTTC. Translating it yields CASRVGLPYEQYF.

V usage is TRBV7-9 and J usage is TRBJ1-1, with 9 bases that match TRBD1. The CDR3 covers 14 residues. The germline gives CDR1 SEHNR, CDR2 FQNEAQ (reference sequence). Germline trimming cut 8 bases from V and 6 bases from J; bases unmatched to any gene: 10. CDR3 sequence: CASALPGQGPEAFF. CDR3 nucleotides: TGTGCCAGCGCGTTACCGGGACAGGGCCCTGAAGCTTTCTTT.

The chain joins TRBV6-4 to TRBJ2-3; D not certain. Germline loops: CDR1 MRHNA, CDR2 SNTAGT. Trimming took off 3 bases at V and 0 bases at J, with 7 bases between the two ends. CDR3 length equals 14 residues. The CDR3 loop reads CASSEELSTDTQYF. DNA of the CDR3: TGTGCCAGCAGTGAGGAGCTAAGCACAGATACGCAGTATTTT.

The chain joins TRBV11-2 to TRBJ2-7, with 8 bases fitting TRBD2. J was trimmed by 5 bases and V by 4 bases; bases with no gene match: 16. The CDR3 runs to 17 residues. Germline values: CDR1 SGHAT, CDR2 FQNNGV. DNA for the CDR3: TGTGCCAGCAGCTATCTTTCGCGGGAGGCGTATGGGGACGAGCAGTACTTC. It translates to CASSYLSREAYGDEQYF. The complete variable domain, with remaining parts taken from reference TRBV11-2 and TRBJ2-7, reads EAGVAQSPRYKIIEKRQSVAFWCNPISGHATLYWYQQILGQGPKLLIQFQNNGVVDDSQLPKDRFSAERLKGVDSTLKIQPAKLEDSAVYLCASSYLSREAYGDEQYFGPGTRLTVT.

The CDR3 sequence: CASSLRPGLAGDEQYF. DNA for the CDR3: TGTGCCAGCAGCTTACGGCCGGGACTAGCGGGAGACGAGCAGTACTTC. This chain uses TRBV7-6 with TRBJ2-7, with TRBD2 matching 14 bases. V shed 2 bases and J 5 bases; nucleotides not matched to a gene: 5. CDR1 and CDR2 from the germline V gene are SGHVS and FNYEAQ. CDR3 length: 16 residues.

The V gene is TRBV5-1, the J gene TRBJ2-2, with D hard to call. The V and J ends lost 4 bases and 1 base respectively, with 8 bases between them. Germline CDR1 SGHRS, CDR2 YFSETQ. CDR3 length equals 14 residues. The CDR3 nucleotides are TGCGCCAGCAGCGAGAACCAGAACACCGGGGAGCTGTTTTTT. This gives the protein CASSENQNTGELFF.

This chain links TRBV11-2 with TRBJ1-3; D is unresolved. Germline V gives CDR1 SGHAT, CDR2 FQNNGV. Trimming removed 0 bases from V and 0 bases from J, with 12 bases in between. This CDR3 spans 17 amino acids. CDR3 sequence reads: CASSLDHKRHSGNTIYF. The CDR3 DNA reads as TGTGCCAGCAGCTTAGATCACAAGCGCCACTCTGGAAACACCATATATTTT. The full variable domain, with the rest looked up from reference TRBV11-2 and TRBJ1-3, is EAGVAQSPRYKIIEKRQSVAFWCNPISGHATLYWYQQILGQGPKLLIQFQNNGVVDDSQLPKDRFSAERLKGVDSTLKIQPAKLEDSAVYLCASSLDHKRHSGNTIYFGEGSWLTVV.

About this clone: Distinct nucleotide sequences in the sample also encode this CDR3. This chain's CDR3 is CASSIRGDQPQHF. The CDR3 DNA is TGTGCCAGCAGTATCAGGGGGGATCAGCCCCAGCATTTT. The chain uses TRBV7-2 and TRBJ1-5, with TRBD1 matching over 7 bases. The germline gives CDR1 SGHTA, CDR2 FQGNSA. The CDR3 has 13 residues. V lost 6 bases to trimming and J lost 5 bases; unmatched junction nucleotides: 4.

This clone was found a few times. The chain carries TRBV6-5 and TRBJ2-7; a weak D match, TRBD2 (6 bases). This CDR3 is 13 amino acids long. Trimming stripped 5 bases from V and 5 bases from J, with 13 bases between. The germline V gene encodes CDR1 MNHEY and CDR2 SVGAGI. This CDR3 is CASSDGGVDEQYF. The CDR3 DNA reads TGTGCCAGCAGTGATGGAGGGGTGGACGAGCAGTACTTC.

The chain recombines TRBV4-2 with TRBJ2-5; 15 nucleotides match TRBD2. The CDR3 has 16 residues. V shed 4 bases and J 3 bases; nucleotides not matched to a gene: 3. CDR1 is LGHNA, CDR2 YNFKEQ, per germline. The CDR3 region has the DNA TGTGCCAGCAGCCCTGGACTAGCGGGGGGGGAAGAGACCCAGTACTTC. It codes for CASSPGLAGGEETQYF.

The genes are TRBV5-8 and TRBJ1-4, with 7 bases aligning to TRBD1. This CDR3 contains 18 residues. Germline V CDR1 and CDR2: SGHTS, YDEGEE. Unmatched junction bases numbered 14, after V lost 5 bases and J lost 1 base. This CDR3 is CASSLWRAGGQTNEKLFF. CDR3 DNA: TGTGCCAGCAGTCTTTGGAGGGCAGGGGGTCAAACTAATGAAAAACTGTTTTTT.

The sample holds one count of this clone. V and J are TRBV7-7 and TRBJ1-5; unclear D gene. The CDR3 covers 13 residues. Looked up from germline, CDR1 is SSHAT and CDR2 is FNYEAQ (reference sequence). The V end was cut by 6 bases, the J end by 6 bases, with 12 bases between. This CDR3 is CASSLAVGQPQHF. As DNA, the CDR3 is TGTGCCAGCAGTCTAGCTGTAGGTCAGCCCCAGCATTTT.

The chain is built from TRBV6-1 and TRBJ1-1; TRBD1 aligns across 7 bases. The V gene end was trimmed by 6 bases and the J gene end by 7 bases; junction bases not matched to a gene: 5. This CDR3 has 12 amino acids. Germline lookup yields CDR1 MNHNS and CDR2 SASEGT. The CDR3 sequence: CASRQGWVEAFF. The CDR3 DNA follows: TGTGCCAGCAGACAGGGGTGGGTTGAAGCTTTCTTT.